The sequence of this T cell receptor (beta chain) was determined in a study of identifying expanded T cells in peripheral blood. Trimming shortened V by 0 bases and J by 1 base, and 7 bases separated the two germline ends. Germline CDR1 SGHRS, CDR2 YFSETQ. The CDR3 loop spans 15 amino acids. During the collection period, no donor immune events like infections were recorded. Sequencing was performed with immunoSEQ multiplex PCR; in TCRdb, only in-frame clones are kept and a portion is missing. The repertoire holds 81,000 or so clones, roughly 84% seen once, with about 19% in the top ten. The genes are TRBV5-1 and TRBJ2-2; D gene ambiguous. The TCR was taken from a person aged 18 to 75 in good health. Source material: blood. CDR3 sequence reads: CASSLGHMNTGELFF. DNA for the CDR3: TGCGCCAGCAGCTTGGGGCACATGAACACCGGGGAGCTGTTTTTT. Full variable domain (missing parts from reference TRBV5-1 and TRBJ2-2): KAGVTQTPRYLIKTRGQQVTLSCSPISGHRSVSWYQQTPGQGLQFLFEYFSETQRNKGNFPGRFSGRQFSNSRSEMNVSTLELGDSALYLCASSLGHMNTGELFFGEGSRLTVL.